A single sample gave rise to the 5 T cell receptor beta chains below, sequenced in a study of cytomegalovirus exposure and HLA in healthy donors. The protocol was immunoSEQ multiplex PCR, while the TCRdb copy is restricted to in-frame clones and leaves out a portion. The data hold about 130,000 clones, with about 91% observed a single time. The sequencing sample was made of PBMCs. These receptors were obtained from a woman aged 18-29 years in good health and CMV-seronegative.

The CDR3, as DNA: TGTGCCAGCAGCCGGACAGGGGCCCCGAATCAGCCCCAGCATTTT. Translation gives CASSRTGAPNQPQHF. The chain is built from TRBV5-4 and TRBJ1-5, with 9 bases lining up with TRBD1. CDR1 and CDR2 from the germline V gene are SGHNT and YYREEE (reference sequence). The CDR3 has 15 residues. Unmatched junction bases numbered 6, after V lost 4 bases and J lost 4 bases.

The chain recombines TRBV7-3 with TRBJ2-2; 10 positions match TRBD2. The germline V gene encodes CDR1 SGHTA and CDR2 FQGTGA. V was clipped by 5 bases and J by 3 bases; unmatched bases: 9. The CDR3 spans 17 residues. The DNA for the CDR3 is TGTGCCAGCAGCCCAGCCGATAGCGGGGGGCACACCGGGGAGCTGTTTTTT. Translated: CASSPADSGGHTGELFF. The full variable domain, with the rest looked up from reference TRBV7-3 and TRBJ2-2, is GAGVSQTPSNKVTEKGKYVELRCDPISGHTALYWYRQSLGQGPEFLIYFQGTGAADDSGLPNDRFFAVRPEGSVSTLKIQRTERGDSAVYLCASSPADSGGHTGELFFGEGSRLTVL.

The V call is TRBV27, the J call TRBJ1-2; D not resolved. The CDR3 is 13 amino acids. Trimming took 8 bases from V and 4 from J, leaving 14 bases between them. The germline gives CDR1 MNHEY, CDR2 SMNVEV (reference sequence). The CDR3 protein is CASRREGAYGYTF. The CDR3 DNA reads as TGTGCCAGCCGCCGGGAGGGCGCCTATGGCTACACCTTC.

The chain couples TRBV6-5 to TRBJ2-5; 8 nucleotides match TRBD1. The V gene's germline CDR1 is MNHEY and CDR2 SVGAGI. The CDR3 consists of 14 residues. V shed 2 bases, J shed 4 bases, and the junction held 3 bases outside the gene matches. CDR3 amino acids: CASSYGQGGETQYF. In DNA form, the CDR3 reads TGTGCCAGCAGTTACGGACAGGGTGGAGAGACCCAGTACTTC.

The chain couples TRBV6-5 to TRBJ1-2; D ambiguous. The CDR3 consists of 13 residues. V was pared by 6 bases and J by 4 bases, with 12 bases between. Germline loops: CDR1 MNHEY, CDR2 SVGAGI. DNA for the CDR3: TGTGCCAGCAGCCCCCCCGGTGCCTATGGCTACACCTTC. It encodes CASSPPGAYGYTF.